This T cell receptor beta chain was sequenced during a study of blood T cell dynamics during melanoma immunotherapy. Overall study context: Standard first-line treatment here was pembrolizumab or nivolumab plus ipilimumab in metastatic melanoma.

A word on this clone: The antigen remains unidentified.

Study-level results: From T0 to W3, cfDNA rearrangement efficiency rose in disease-control patients but not progressors.

For every cfDNA sample, around 43 ng was loaded. This table comes from immunoSEQ multiplex PCR, and its TCRdb copy is limited to in-frame clones, with some not included. The sample has 6,300 or so clones, 80% to 95% seen once; the top ten hold approximately 12%. Specified time point: pre-treatment baseline. The sequences come from cell-free DNA from blood, collected from a patient treated with checkpoint blockade. The receptor comes from a human donor with melanoma.

The CDR3 loop is CASSLAGRGAYEQYF. The CDR3 nucleotides are TGTGCCAGCAGCTTAGCTGGCAGGGGGGCCTACGAGCAGTACTTC. The chain links TRBV5-4 to TRBJ2-7, with D tentatively TRBD1 (7 bases). The CDR3 runs to 15 residues. The germline CDR1 and CDR2 sequences are SGHNT and YYREEE (reference sequence). Trimming stripped 2 bases from V and 2 bases from J, with 14 bases between. Full variable domain (remainder filled in from reference TRBV5-4 and TRBJ2-7): ETGVTQSPTHLIKTRGQQVTLRCSSQSGHNTVSWYQQALGQGPQFIFQYYREEENGRGNFPPRFSGLQFPNYSSELNVNALELDDSALYLCASSLAGRGAYEQYFGPGTRLTVT.